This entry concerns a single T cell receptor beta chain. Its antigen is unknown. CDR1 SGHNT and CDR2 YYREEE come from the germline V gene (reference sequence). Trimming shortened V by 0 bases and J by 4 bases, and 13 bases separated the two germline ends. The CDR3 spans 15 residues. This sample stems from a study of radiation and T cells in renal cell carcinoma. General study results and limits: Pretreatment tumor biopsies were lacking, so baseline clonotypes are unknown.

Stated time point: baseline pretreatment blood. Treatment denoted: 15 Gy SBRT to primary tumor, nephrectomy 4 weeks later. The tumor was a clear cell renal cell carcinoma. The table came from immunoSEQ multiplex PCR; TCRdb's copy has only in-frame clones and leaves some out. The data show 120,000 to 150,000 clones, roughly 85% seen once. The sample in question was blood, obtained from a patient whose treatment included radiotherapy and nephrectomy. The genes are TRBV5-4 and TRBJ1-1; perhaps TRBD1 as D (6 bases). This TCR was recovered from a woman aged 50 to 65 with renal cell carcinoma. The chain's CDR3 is CASSLAETGGTEAFF. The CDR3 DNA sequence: TGTGCCAGCAGCTTGGCCGAGACAGGAGGCACTGAAGCTTTCTTT.